These T cell receptor beta chains were read from a single sample in a study of cytomegalovirus exposure and HLA in healthy donors. Measured with immunoSEQ multiplex PCR; TCRdb has only the in-frame clones, and not every one. The data show about 300,000 clones, just over 85% seen once. Input material: PBMCs. All receptors come from a middle-aged man in good health and CMV-seropositive. CDR3s include the opening cysteine and the closing phenylalanine or tryptophan. A D gene is named only where the DNA matches it firmly. Only some rows state a clone size, as once, few, many or a class for expanded clones.

.,TRBV27,.,TRBJ1-2,CASSFLLEGYGYTF,TGTGCCAGCAGTTTTCTCCTGGAGGGGTATGGCTACACCTTC
.,TRBV13,.,TRBJ2-6,CASSLTVSGANVLTF,TGTGCCAGCAGTTTAACAGTCTCTGGGGCCAACGTCCTGACTTTC
.,TRBV29-1,.,TRBJ2-1,CSVEAETGKIEQFF,TGCAGCGTTGAAGCAGAGACGGGAAAGATTGAGCAGTTCTTC
TRBD2,TRBV19,few,TRBJ2-1,CASSIIPRTSGKGNEQFF,TGTGCCAGTAGTATCATCCCGAGGACTAGCGGGAAAGGTAATGAGCAGTTCTTC
.,TRBV11-3,.,TRBJ1-1,CASSPAGGLEAFF,TGTGCCAGCAGCCCTGCCGGGGGGCTTGAAGCTTTCTTT
TRBD2,TRBV10-3,.,TRBJ2-1,CAISERAGGPFNEQFF,TGTGCCATCAGTGAGAGAGCGGGAGGGCCCTTCAATGAGCAGTTCTTC
TRBD1,TRBV5-6,once,TRBJ1-1,CASSFATGDTEAFF,TGTGCCAGCAGCTTTGCGACAGGGGACACTGAAGCTTTCTTT
TRBD2,TRBV2,once,TRBJ2-1,CASSEAQGLAATYNEQFF,TGTGCCAGCAGTGAAGCCCAAGGACTAGCGGCAACCTACAATGAGCAGTTCTTC
TRBD1,TRBV19,.,TRBJ1-5,CASSTNDRDGQPQHF,TGTGCCAGTAGTACGAACGACAGGGACGGTCAGCCCCAGCATTTT
.,TRBV7-3,.,TRBJ2-6,CASSLGQSNSGANVLTF,TGTGCCAGCAGCTTAGGGCAGTCTAACTCTGGGGCCAACGTCCTGACTTTC
.,TRBV28,.,TRBJ1-4,CASSSITPRRSEKLFF,TGTGCCAGCAGTTCCATCACACCCAGAAGAAGTGAAAAACTGTTTTTT
.,TRBV4-2,.,TRBJ1-6,CASSPAGLNSPLHF,TGTGCCAGCAGCCCAGCAGGGTTGAATTCACCCCTCCACTTT
.,TRBV27,.,TRBJ2-1,CASSLPDSSYNEQFF,TGTGCCAGCAGTTTACCGGACAGCTCCTACAATGAGCAGTTCTTC
TRBD1,TRBV27,.,TRBJ1-1,CASSLWGQGSTEAFF,TGTGCCAGCAGTTTATGGGGACAGGGGTCGACTGAAGCTTTCTTT
TRBD2,TRBV6-6,few,TRBJ2-7,CASSYSGRAYEQYF,TGTGCCAGCAGTTATAGCGGGAGAGCCTACGAGCAGTACTTC
.,TRBV29-1,few,TRBJ1-1,CSVDIQMNTEAFF,TGCAGCGTTGACATCCAGATGAACACTGAAGCTTTCTTT
TRBD1,TRBV27,.,TRBJ2-7,CASSPGQGYEQYF,TGTGCCAGCAGTCCGGGACAGGGGTACGAGCAGTACTTC